These 18 T cell receptor beta chains came from one sample sequenced in a study of T-cell reconstitution after alpha-beta-depleted transplantation in children. Preparation of the TCRbeta library involved a method that used unique molecular identifiers. TCRdb called the PCR reads again in MiXCR, with one record for every CDR3 protein. Here the sample spans almost 600,000 distinct CDR3 sequences, 25% to 30% being singletons. The material was PBMCs, obtained before TCRalphabeta/CD19-depleted stem cell transplant. Receptors were obtained from a boy under two years old with Wiskott-Aldrich syndrome, due to receive a stem cell transplant.

The chain joins TRBV20-1 to TRBJ1-3; D is possibly TRBD1 (5 bases). CDR1 and CDR2 (germline): DFQATT, SNEGSKA (reference sequence). V was shortened by 3 bases and J by 2 bases, with 8 bases between the two germline ends. The CDR3 is 13 residues long. The CDR3 loop is CSARGPTGNTIYF. The DNA for the CDR3 is TGCAGTGCTAGGGGGCCGACTGGAAACACCATATATTTT.

V and J are TRBV7-2 and TRBJ1-5; maybe TRBD1 (6 bases). Germline values: CDR1 SGHTA, CDR2 FQGNSA. The CDR3 runs 15 residues. V lost 3 bases and J lost 4, with 13 bases in between. The CDR3 region is CASSLWEGGNQPQHF. CDR3 nucleotide sequence: TGTGCCAGCAGCTTGTGGGAAGGGGGTAATCAGCCCCAGCATTTT.

This clonotype occurred a few times. The chain recombines TRBV20-1 with TRBJ2-1; TRBD2 matches 8 bases. The CDR3 contains 15 residues. V lost 3 bases to trimming and J lost 2 bases; unmatched junction nucleotides: 6. Per germline, CDR1 DFQATT and CDR2 SNEGSKA (reference sequence). CDR3 protein: CSARGLVRPYNEQFF. The CDR3 coding sequence is TGCAGTGCTAGGGGACTAGTTCGACCCTACAATGAGCAGTTCTTC.

The chain combines TRBV6-1 with TRBJ2-3; D gene uncertain. The CDR3 spans 13 residues. Germline V CDR1 and CDR2: MNHNS, SASEGT. Trimming removed 10 bases at V and 8 bases at J, with 19 bases between. DNA of the CDR3: TGTGCCACACAAACGGCGACCCGCGGTACGCAGTATTTT. This encodes CATQTATRGTQYF.

This clonotype appeared a few times. CDR3 amino acids: CSASDQKDTQYF. CDR3 bases: TGCAGTGCTAGCGACCAGAAAGATACGCAGTATTTT. J is TRBJ2-3 and V is TRBV20-1; D ambiguous. The germline V gene has CDR1 DFQATT and CDR2 SNEGSKA (reference sequence). V was pared by 3 bases and J by 5 bases, with 9 bases between. CDR3 size: 12 residues.

The V call is TRBV5-1, the J call TRBJ1-1; weak D call: TRBD1 (6 bases). Germline V lookup: CDR1 SGHRS, CDR2 YFSETQ. Deletions cut 0 bases from V and 4 bases from J, with 13 bases between. CDR3 length equals 15 residues. In DNA, the CDR3 is TGCGCCAGCAGCTTGGTTACAGGGCTTGGCACTGAAGCTTTCTTT. Amino acids: CASSLVTGLGTEAFF.

The V and J genes are TRBV27 and TRBJ1-4; D is undetermined. Germline V lookup: CDR1 MNHEY, CDR2 SMNVEV (reference sequence). The CDR3 is 15 residues long. The V end lost 6 bases, the J end lost 0 bases, and 11 bases lay between the germline ends. DNA for the CDR3: TGTGCCAGCAGCCCCTCGGATGCAACTAATGAAAAACTGTTTTTT. Encoded protein: CASSPSDATNEKLFF.

This clonotype was seen a handful of times. This rearrangement joins TRBV20-1 to TRBJ1-5; D not resolved. This CDR3 spans 15 amino acids. Per germline, CDR1 DFQATT and CDR2 SNEGSKA (reference sequence). Trimming left V 0 bases short and J 0 bases short, with 9 bases between. The CDR3 here is CSARDPLHSNQPQHF. The CDR3 coding sequence is TGCAGTGCTAGAGATCCGCTGCATAGCAATCAGCCCCAGCATTTT.

This clonotype was detected a few times. For the CDR3, the DNA is TGTGCCAGCAGAGACTGGGACAGGCCGAACACTGAAGCTTTCTTT. Translation gives CASRDWDRPNTEAFF. The chain has TRBV6-1 and TRBJ1-1; 8 nucleotides align to TRBD1. V lost 6 bases to trimming and J lost 1 base; unmatched junction nucleotides: 7. The germline CDR1 and CDR2 sequences are MNHNS and SASEGT. The length of the CDR3 is 15 residues.

A few counts support this clonotype. The CDR3, as DNA: TGTGCCAGCAGTACGCCGACAGGACGGTACGGGGAGACCCAGTACTTC. This codes for CASSTPTGRYGETQYF. This rearrangement joins TRBV28 to TRBJ2-5; weak D call: TRBD1 (6 bases). The CDR3 sequence is 16 residues long. Trimming stripped 5 bases from V and 5 bases from J, with 21 bases between. Germline values: CDR1 MDHEN, CDR2 SYDVKM.

This clonotype has just a few counts. The chain is built from TRBV7-2 and TRBJ2-1; TRBD2 matches at 12 bases. V gave up 5 bases and J gave up 9 bases; unmatched junction bases: 5. The CDR3 is made up of 14 amino acids. The germline V gene has CDR1 SGHTA and CDR2 FQGNSA. The CDR3 is CASSPGLAGIEQFF. The CDR3 bases are TGTGCCAGCAGCCCCGGACTAGCGGGAATTGAGCAGTTCTTC.

The V gene is TRBV12-3 or TRBV12-4, the J gene TRBJ2-2; 8 bases are shared with TRBD2. The CDR3 spans 17 residues. The V gene end was trimmed by 0 bases and the J gene end by 1 base; junction bases not matched to a gene: 4. CDR3: CASSLAGLAGNTGELFF. The CDR3 DNA follows: TGTGCCAGCAGTTTAGCGGGGCTAGCGGGGAACACCGGGGAGCTGTTTTTT.

The rearrangement joins TRBV5-1 to TRBJ2-1; perhaps TRBD2 as D (5 bases). The germline gives CDR1 SGHRS, CDR2 YFSETQ. Trimming pared 5 bases from V and 5 bases from J, leaving 14 bases between. This CDR3 is 14 amino acids long. The CDR3 DNA follows: TGCGCCAGCAGGGGAGAGATTTTGGACAATGAGCAGTTCTTC. This translates into CASRGEILDNEQFF.

In this sample, this clonotype turned up a few times. This chain uses TRBV5-1 with TRBJ2-3; D is undetermined. This CDR3 has 16 residues. The germline gives CDR1 SGHRS, CDR2 YFSETQ. The V gene lost 5 bases and the J gene lost 2 bases, with 18 bases spanning the gap. This chain's CDR3 is CASRLDPTRLTDTQYF. CDR3 nucleotide sequence: TGCGCCAGCAGACTGGACCCTACTCGCCTCACAGATACGCAGTATTTT.

This chain connects TRBV5-1 to TRBJ2-3, with no clear D. This CDR3 comprises 14 residues. V lost 4 bases and J 2 bases, leaving 11 bases between the germline ends. Germline V gene data show CDR1 as SGHRS and CDR2 as YFSETQ. CDR3 coding DNA: TGCGCCAGCAGCACCCGACAAATCACAGATACGCAGTATTTT. Translating gives CASSTRQITDTQYF.

The chain couples TRBV20-1 to TRBJ2-5; 9 positions match TRBD2. Trimming cost V 6 bases and J 11 bases; bases outside gene matches: 16. The CDR3 runs 14 residues. CDR1 DFQATT and CDR2 SNEGSKA come from the germline V gene (reference sequence). CDR3 in DNA: TGCAGTGCCCCTGGGGCTAGCGGGACCGATGAGCAGTACTTC. It encodes CSAPGASGTDEQYF.

This clonotype showed up just a few times. The rearrangement joins TRBV5-1 to TRBJ1-6, with TRBD1 matching 10 bases. Germline CDR1 reads SGHRS; CDR2 reads YFSETQ. V shed 4 bases and J 9 bases; nucleotides not matched to a gene: 7. This CDR3 region has 15 residues. In DNA, the CDR3 is TGCGCCAGCAGCCTAGACAGGGGGCGGTTTTCACCCCTCCACTTT. Translated: CASSLDRGRFSPLHF.

CDR3 coding DNA: TGCGCCAGCAGTACAGAGAGCTCCTACAATGAGCAGTTCTTC. Protein product: CASSTESSYNEQFF. V usage is TRBV5-1 and J usage is TRBJ2-1, with unresolved D. The germline V gene encodes CDR1 SGHRS and CDR2 YFSETQ. The CDR3 spans 14 residues. Trimming shortened V by 5 bases and J by 0 bases, and 9 bases separated the two germline ends.